The T cell receptor (beta chain) under discussion was sequenced for a study of T cell responses to AZD1222 COVID-19 vaccine. Findings of the study overall: Repertoire sampling happened only post peak T cell response. A rise in Spike-specific TCR breadth and depth followed two AZD1222 doses.

Clones were read by immunoSEQ multiplex PCR, and TCRdb kept only the in-frame ones, dropping some. The profile shows approximately 25,000 clones, about 90% of them singletons. About this clone itself: No antigen is known for it.

With 2 bases removed from V and 5 bases from J, the gap between germline ends came to 10 bases. The CDR3 sequence is 15 residues long. Per the germline V gene, CDR1 is WSHSY and CDR2 is SAAADI. The V gene is TRBV10-2, the J gene TRBJ1-6; D gene uncertain. This TCR was sampled from an adult who received the AZD1222 COVID-19 vaccine. The sequences come from peripheral blood, collected 28 days after the second AZD1222 dose. The CDR3 sequence: CASSEEVFNNSPLHF. As DNA, the CDR3 is TGCGCCAGCAGTGAGGAGGTGTTTAATAATTCACCCCTCCACTTT.